Shown below are 19 T cell receptor beta chains from a single sample sequenced in a study of T cell responses to AZD1222 COVID-19 vaccine. Generated by immunoSEQ multiplex PCR, the TCRdb table keeps only in-frame clones and is missing some. The table shows around 80,000 clones, with approximately 83% occurring only once. This sample comprised peripheral blood, obtained 28 days after the second AZD1222 dose. The source of these receptors is an adult who received the AZD1222 COVID-19 vaccine.

This clone was counted a few times. This CDR3 reads CSVEEDRGGYTF. CDR3 sequence (DNA): TGCAGCGTTGAAGAGGACAGGGGAGGCTACACCTTC. The rearrangement links TRBV29-1 to TRBJ1-2, with 9 bases lining up with TRBD1. The V and J ends lost 0 bases and 8 bases, in that order; junction bases with no gene match: 1. The CDR3 loop spans 12 amino acids. CDR1 SQVTM and CDR2 ANQGSEA come from the germline V gene. Complete variable domain (other parts from reference TRBV29-1 and TRBJ1-2): SAVISQKPSRDICQRGTSLTIQCQVDSQVTMMFWYRQQPGQSLTLIATANQGSEATYESGFVIDKFPISRPNLTFSTLTVSNMSPEDSSIYLCSVEEDRGGYTFGSGTRLTVV.

The CDR3 bases are TGTGCCAGCAGCCGGGGGACAATCTGGTCCTACAATGAGCAGTTCTTC. It specifies CASSRGTIWSYNEQFF. The chain is built from TRBV14 and TRBJ2-1, with D tentatively TRBD1 (6 bases). The CDR3 consists of 16 residues. Germline values: CDR1 SGHDN, CDR2 FVKESK. V was clipped by 4 bases and J by 1 base, with 14 bases between them.

For the CDR3, the DNA is TGTGCCAGCAGCCGGACAAGGAACACTGAAGCTTTCTTT. Its protein is CASSRTRNTEAFF. V gene TRBV9 combines with J gene TRBJ1-1, with D perhaps TRBD1 (5 bases). Trimming removed 4 bases at V and 1 base at J, with 8 bases between. CDR1 SGDLS and CDR2 YYNGEE come from the germline V gene. The CDR3 length is 13 residues.

The chain carries TRBV14 and TRBJ1-3, with unresolved D. This CDR3 is 16 amino acids long. The V gene lost 0 bases and the J gene lost 0 bases, with 9 bases spanning the gap. The germline V gene encodes CDR1 SGHDN and CDR2 FVKESK. The CDR3 coding sequence is TGTGCCAGCAGCCAAGAAAGGCTGAGCTCTGGAAACACCATATATTTT. It translates to CASSQERLSSGNTIYF.

This chain links TRBV7-8 with TRBJ2-1, with D possibly matching TRBD2 (7 bases). The CDR3 has 14 residues. The V gene lost 3 bases and the J gene lost 2 bases, with 8 bases spanning the gap. Per the germline V gene, CDR1 is SGHVS and CDR2 is FQNEAQ. The CDR3 protein is CASSLGGPYNEQFF. CDR3 DNA sequence: TGTGCCAGCAGCTTGGGGGGGCCCTACAATGAGCAGTTCTTC. Filled out from reference TRBV7-8 and TRBJ2-1, the complete variable domain reads GAGVSQSPRYKVAKRGQDVALRCDPISGHVSLFWYQQALGQGPEFLTYFQNEAQLDKSGLPSDRFFAERPEGSVSTLKIQRTQQEDSAVYLCASSLGGPYNEQFFGPGTRLTVL.

This clone was observed once. This rearrangement joins TRBV10-1 to TRBJ2-1, with D maybe TRBD2 (5 bases). The germline CDR1 and CDR2 sequences are WNHNN and SYGVQD (reference sequence). The V end was cut by 6 bases, the J end by 7 bases, with 19 bases between. The CDR3 loop spans 15 amino acids. The CDR3 loop is CASRAVWGVENEQFF. CDR3 nucleotide sequence: TGCGCCAGCAGGGCGGTTTGGGGAGTGGAGAATGAGCAGTTCTTC.

This chain connects TRBV6-2 or TRBV6-3 to TRBJ1-1; maybe TRBD1 (6 bases). In germline, CDR1 is MNHEY, CDR2 SVGEGT. The CDR3 totals 14 residues. Trimming removed 5 bases from V and 6 bases from J, with 16 bases in between. The CDR3, as DNA: TGTGCCAGCAGTCAGGGGACCGAAGGGGCTGAAGCTTTCTTT. It is translated as CASSQGTEGAEAFF.

The chain recombines TRBV5-6 with TRBJ2-3; no firm D call. The germline gives CDR1 SGHDT, CDR2 YYEEEE. Deletions cut 1 base from V and 0 bases from J, with 9 bases between. The CDR3 is made up of 15 amino acids. This CDR3 is CASSLIYTSTDTQYF. CDR3 sequence (DNA): TGTGCCAGCAGCTTGATATATACTAGCACAGATACGCAGTATTTT. Based on the CDR3 plus reference TRBV5-6 and TRBJ2-3, the full variable domain is DAGVTQSPTHLIKTRGQQVTLRCSPKSGHDTVSWYQQALGQGPQFIFQYYEEEERQRGNFPDRFSGHQFPNYSSELNVNALLLGDSALYLCASSLIYTSTDTQYFGPGTRLTVL.

The gene calls are TRBV27 and TRBJ2-6; no clear D gene. The CDR3 runs 18 residues. The germline V and J ends were trimmed by 4 bases and 0 bases, with 16 bases remaining between them. Germline V gene lookup returns CDR1 MNHEY and CDR2 SMNVEV (reference sequence). The CDR3 nucleotides are TGTGCCAGCAGTTATGATCCAGTCCAGGACTCTGGGGCCAACGTCCTGACTTTC. Its translation is CASSYDPVQDSGANVLTF.

The V call is TRBV12-3 or TRBV12-4, the J call TRBJ1-1; D remains unclear. The ends were cut back, 10 bases at V and 6 bases at J, with 12 bases in the middle. The length of the CDR3 is 11 residues. The CDR3: CATTTRAEAFF. The CDR3 DNA sequence: TGTGCCACTACGACGAGGGCTGAAGCTTTCTTT.

The chain uses TRBV16 and TRBJ1-5, with a tentative D call TRBD1 (6 bases). The CDR3 consists of 14 residues. V was shortened by 3 bases and J by 6 bases, with 12 bases between the two germline ends. Germline CDR1 is KGHSY and CDR2 is FQNENV. DNA of the CDR3: TGTGCCAGCAGCCAGACAGGTCGGGGTCAGCCCCAGCATTTT. It specifies CASSQTGRGQPQHF.

The chain employs TRBV29-1 and TRBJ2-3; 9 bases are a match to TRBD2. This CDR3 is built from 13 residues. Germline loops: CDR1 SQVTM, CDR2 ANQGSEA. V gave up 7 bases and J gave up 2 bases; unmatched junction bases: 4. The CDR3 loop is CSAAGGLTDTQYF. The CDR3 coding sequence is TGCAGCGCCGCGGGGGGGCTCACAGATACGCAGTATTTT.

The genes are TRBV3-1 (or the pseudogene TRBV3-2) and TRBJ2-5, with D possibly TRBD1 on 6 matching bases. Germline lookup yields CDR1 LGHDT and CDR2 YNNKEL (reference sequence). V lost 1 base and J lost 5, with 14 bases in between. The CDR3 has 15 residues. The CDR3 here is CASSQGTGIGETQYF. The CDR3, as DNA: TGTGCCAGCAGCCAAGGTACAGGGATCGGGGAGACCCAGTACTTC.

This chain connects TRBV6-5 to TRBJ2-5; TRBD1 aligns across 8 bases. Trimming at V came to 0 bases and at J to 5 bases, leaving 2 bases not matched to a gene. This CDR3 region has 14 residues. The V gene's germline CDR1 is MNHEY and CDR2 SVGAGI. CDR3 loop: CASSYSNRGETQYF. CDR3 bases: TGTGCCAGCAGTTACTCGAACAGGGGGGAGACCCAGTACTTC.

This clone was picked up one time. This chain joins TRBV20-1 and TRBJ1-5; TRBD1 matches at 7 bases. The CDR3 spans 15 residues. The germline gives CDR1 DFQATT, CDR2 SNEGSKA (reference sequence). Losses at the gene ends were 3 bases for V and 6 bases for J; bases not matched to a gene: 11. The DNA for the CDR3 is TGCAGTGCTAGTGTACCAGGGGGACGGGGTCAGCCCCAGCATTTT. It specifies CSASVPGGRGQPQHF.

This clone showed up just once. The CDR3 sequence: CASSTVSSYNSPLHF. CDR3 in DNA: TGTGCCAGTAGTACTGTAAGCTCCTATAATTCACCCCTCCACTTT. The chain carries TRBV19 and TRBJ1-6; no reliable D call. The CDR3 contains 15 residues. The V gene lost 4 bases and the J gene lost 0 bases, with 7 bases spanning the gap. Germline assignment: CDR1 LNHDA and CDR2 SQIVND (reference sequence).

The chain is built from TRBV15 and TRBJ2-1; TRBD1 aligns across 9 bases. The CDR3 runs 14 residues. The V and J ends lost 1 base and 7 bases, in that order; junction bases with no gene match: 2. Germline V gene data show CDR1 as LNHNV and CDR2 as YYDKDF (reference sequence). This CDR3 is CATSRGQGENEQFF. CDR3 DNA: TGTGCCACCAGCAGAGGACAGGGGGAAAATGAGCAGTTCTTC.

This chain joins TRBV28 and TRBJ2-3; 12 nucleotides line up with TRBD1. V trimming: 8 bases; J trimming: 9 bases; junction bases outside the gene matches: 9. CDR1 and CDR2 (germline): MDHEN, SYDVKM. CDR3 length equals 14 residues. Here the CDR3 reads CASSPGQGARTQYF. DNA for the CDR3: TGTGCCAGCTCTCCGGGACAGGGGGCGCGGACGCAGTATTTT.

V and J are TRBV28 and TRBJ1-2; TRBD1 matches at 7 bases. The junction had 7 bases not matched to a gene; V was cut back by 0 bases and J by 3 bases. The length of the CDR3 is 16 residues. CDR1 is MDHEN and CDR2 is SYDVKM in the germline V gene. The CDR3 loop reads CASSLWEGAEDYGYTF. In nucleotides, the CDR3 is TGTGCCAGCAGTTTATGGGAGGGGGCGGAAGACTATGGCTACACCTTC.